These 2 T cell receptor beta chains share one sample of origin, sequenced in a study of response to subunit inactivated influenza vaccine. A single record per CDR3 protein comes from TCRdb applying MiXCR to the RT-PCR reads. This sample has some 200,000 distinct CDR3 sequences, with roughly 12% found just once. The same data also contributed to another study, on T cells expressing NK-cell markers. That work states: What made the TCR beta cDNA was 5'RACE template switching with UMIs.

This material consisted of CD8+ T cells sorted from PBMCs, taken 11 to 12 days after vaccination. The receptors originated from a man over 45 who received an inactivated influenza vaccine.

This clonotype has at least ten counts. The rearrangement joins TRBV7-2 to TRBJ2-7; 12 bases agree with TRBD2. This CDR3 comprises 16 residues. The V and J ends lost 3 bases and 7 bases, in that order; junction bases with no gene match: 10. Germline loops: CDR1 SGHTA, CDR2 FQGNSA. The DNA of the CDR3 is TGTGCCAGCAGCTTTCCGACTAGCGGGAGAATGGGGGAGCAGTACTTC. Residues: CASSFPTSGRMGEQYF.

The V and J genes are TRBV7-9 and TRBJ2-1, with 8 bases lining up with TRBD2. The CDR3 loop spans 14 amino acids. Per the germline V gene, CDR1 is SEHNR and CDR2 is FQNEAQ (reference sequence). The trim removed 3 bases at V and 10 bases at J, leaving 8 bases unmatched. The CDR3 DNA follows: TGTGCCAGCAGCTTCGGGAGGGGGGGGGTGGAGCAGTTCTTC. Translating it yields CASSFGRGGVEQFF.